Reported below is one T cell receptor beta chain. As yet, its antigen is unknown. Scientists made TCR beta libraries using quantitative 5'-RACE with molecular barcodes. MiXCR was run by TCRdb on the 5' RACE reads, yielding one entry per CDR3 protein. The table records 200,000 to 300,000 distinct CDR3 sequences, about 11% of them present only once. The record originates from a study of CD8 T cells in ankylosing spondylitis. Study-level points and caveats: Roughly eight highly homologous variants formed a TCR beta motif that appeared characteristic of ankylosing spondylitis blood. A number of the motif variants had already been described in reactive arthritis synovial fluid and blood. Significant enrichment of disease-linked clones was reported in matched ankylosing spondylitis synovial fluid.

CDR3 length equals 12 residues. The germline V and J ends were trimmed by 5 bases and 6 bases, with 10 bases remaining between them. This TCR derives from a male donor with ankylosing spondylitis or in good health (not recorded which). The sequenced material came from blood, either unsorted or a sorted T cell fraction (not recorded which). The rearrangement links TRBV12-3 or TRBV12-4 to TRBJ1-2; D call uncertain. The CDR3 loop reads CASSLTRDGYTF. CDR3 in DNA: TGTGCCAGCAGTCTGACTAGGGATGGCTACACCTTC.